A selection of T cell receptor beta chains follows, all from one sample in a study of blood T cell repertoires in COVID-19. Assay: immunoSEQ multiplex PCR; the TCRdb copy retains only in-frame clones and omits some. This sample has 65,000 or so clones, with more than 75% found just once. What was sequenced was peripheral blood. These receptor sequences come from a man aged 50 to 59 with active COVID-19. Each CDR3 is given with its conserved first and last residue. Each record gives: V gene, CDR3 protein.

V: TRBV28; CDR3: CASSSLAGQETQYF
V: TRBV29-1; CDR3: CSVSKPGLADYEQYF
V: TRBV28; CDR3: CASRSLAGGLGYNEQFF
V: TRBV18; CDR3: CASSPTSSNEQFF
V: TRBV6-2/TRBV6-3; CDR3: CASSNPGTAYYEQYF
V: TRBV19; CDR3: CASSIGKGQGREKLFF
V: TRBV28; CDR3: CASRTGGWGNQPQHF
V: TRBV5-1; CDR3: CASSLGLDSDTQYF
V: TRBV5-8; CDR3: CASSPTRGSVNQPQHF
V: TRBV28; CDR3: CASSLNLSGGLYGRGNTQYF
V: TRBV7-2; CDR3: CASSLETGLSTDTQYF
V: TRBV7-9; CDR3: CASSKGQGLTYEQYF
V: TRBV14; CDR3: CASSNIQGPNTGELFF
V: TRBV3-1/TRBV3-2; CDR3: CASSRDRDNEKLFF
V: TRBV30; CDR3: CAWRGPSPQGPQHF
V: TRBV28; CDR3: CASSLFAGVQPQHF
V: TRBV5-1; CDR3: CASSLGGQGNGELFF
V: TRBV27; CDR3: CASSLSAGRGYGYTF
V: TRBV11-1; CDR3: CASSNKRVTDTQYF
V: TRBV6-5; CDR3: CASRRTGAVGNTIYF
V: TRBV4-2; CDR3: CASSELGAGHNEQFF
V: TRBV5-4; CDR3: CASSSTGTEYEQYF
V: TRBV11-2; CDR3: CASSLTGSWDEQFF
V: TRBV10-3; CDR3: CAISAGTSGEQETQYF
V: TRBV27; CDR3: CASSFGSDSRGEKLFF
V: TRBV3-1/TRBV3-2; CDR3: CASSQARGTGYEQYF
V: TRBV4-1; CDR3: CASSQEKREGRNEQFF
V: TRBV28; CDR3: CASSATVPYEQYF
V: TRBV3-1/TRBV3-2; CDR3: CASSQDTGGGGYTF
V: TRBV9; CDR3: CASSVGSGGAQETQYF
V: TRBV4-1; CDR3: CASSQDWGDEQYF
V: TRBV14; CDR3: CASSPQGDEQFF
V: TRBV7-9; CDR3: CASSDRTGAMNTEAFF
V: TRBV24-1; CDR3: CATSDFRSGGYEQYF
V: TRBV25-1; CDR3: CASKSRTGEQETQYF
V: TRBV19; CDR3: CASSIAGQARYEQYF
V: TRBV6-5; CDR3: CASSRTATGVYTF
V: TRBV15; CDR3: CATSRDGGENTEAFF
V: TRBV12-5; CDR3: CASGRDRNTDTQYF
V: TRBV6-2/TRBV6-3; CDR3: CASSSAPPGLVVTGELFF
V: TRBV5-1; CDR3: CASSRGLAEETQYF
V: TRBV6-1; CDR3: CASSEDLRSSSYNEQFF
V: TRBV13; CDR3: CASSFLAGAYNEQFF
V: TRBV5-1; CDR3: CASSPPSGGGNEQFF
V: TRBV19; CDR3: CATPEAGGPWNEQFF
V: TRBV29-1; CDR3: CSGRGETQYF
V: TRBV2; CDR3: CASSFLAGQAYEQYF
V: TRBV7-2; CDR3: CASSSESGELFF
V: TRBV6-5; CDR3: CASSSTGGGGSYEQYF
V: TRBV7-2; CDR3: CASRPSGSSYNEQFF
V: TRBV2; CDR3: CASSESGRTYEQYF
V: TRBV4-1; CDR3: CASTTTGMDTQYF